This entry describes one T cell receptor beta chain. The antigen is undetermined. The junction had 6 bases not matched to a gene; V was cut back by 4 bases and J by 5 bases. The CDR3 has 15 residues. Germline V gene lookup returns CDR1 SGDLS and CDR2 YYNGEE. This table comes from immunoSEQ multiplex PCR, and its TCRdb copy is limited to in-frame clones, with some not included. The table includes around 81,000 clones, around 85% detected once. The sample's time point: blood 4 weeks post-SBRT, at nephrectomy. Treatment meaning: 15 Gy SBRT to primary tumor, nephrectomy 4 weeks later. Nephrectomy followed 15 Gy stereotactic body radiation by 4 weeks. Clear cell pathology was present in this patient's renal cell carcinoma. This sample is drawn from a study of radiation and T cells in renal cell carcinoma. Notes on the study in general: Without pretreatment biopsies, baseline tumor clonotype presence was undetermined. Top tumor clonotypes rose in blood 2 weeks post-radiation, then contracted.

The TCR comes from a man between 50 and 59 years old with renal cell carcinoma. This sample comprised blood, obtained from a patient whose treatment included radiotherapy and nephrectomy. The V and J genes are TRBV9 and TRBJ2-1; TRBD2 matches at 10 bases. The CDR3, as DNA: TGTGCCAGCAGCCGTAGCGGGAGGAGGGACAATGAGCAGTTCTTC. As protein: CASSRSGRRDNEQFF.